A selection of T cell receptor beta chains follows, all from one sample in a study of T cell responses to AZD1222 COVID-19 vaccine. Libraries were prepared by immunoSEQ multiplex PCR; TCRdb keeps only in-frame clonotypes and omits some of them. The profile shows some 90,000 clones, roughly nine tenths of them singletons. The specimen was peripheral blood, collected 28 days after the second AZD1222 dose. The receptors stem from an adult who received the AZD1222 COVID-19 vaccine. Both conserved end residues are part of each CDR3. Each record gives: J gene, CDR3 length, D gene, V gene, clone size, CDR3 DNA, CDR3 protein. D genes are given only for firm matches. The size field is filled for only some rows; it gives once, few, many or a size class.

J gene: TRBJ1-1; CDR3 length: 15; D gene: -; V gene: TRBV19; clone size: -; CDR3 DNA: TGTGCCAGTAGACCTAGGACAGCTTCGAACACTGAAGCTTTCTTT; CDR3 protein: CASRPRTASNTEAFF
J gene: TRBJ1-1; CDR3 length: 13; D gene: -; V gene: TRBV12-3/TRBV12-4; clone size: -; CDR3 DNA: TGTGCCAGCAAAAGGGGGACGAACACTGAAGCTTTCTTT; CDR3 protein: CASKRGTNTEAFF
J gene: TRBJ1-1; CDR3 length: 17; D gene: TRBD1; V gene: TRBV5-1; clone size: -; CDR3 DNA: TGCGCCAGCAGCTTGGTCTATTTACAGGGGTGGAACACTGAAGCTTTCTTT; CDR3 protein: CASSLVYLQGWNTEAFF
J gene: TRBJ2-1; CDR3 length: 14; D gene: -; V gene: TRBV5-1; clone size: -; CDR3 DNA: TGCGCCAGCAGCTTGGGGAACGGTTGGGATGAGCAGTTCTTC; CDR3 protein: CASSLGNGWDEQFF
J gene: TRBJ1-5; CDR3 length: 15; D gene: -; V gene: TRBV6-1; clone size: -; CDR3 DNA: TGTGCCAGCAGTGAAGGCGAGGAGTTTCGACAGCCCCAGCATTTT; CDR3 protein: CASSEGEEFRQPQHF
J gene: TRBJ2-5; CDR3 length: 14; D gene: TRBD2; V gene: TRBV5-1; clone size: -; CDR3 DNA: TGCGCCAGCAGCATTATAGCGGGGGAGGAGACCCAGTACTTC; CDR3 protein: CASSIIAGEETQYF
J gene: TRBJ2-3; CDR3 length: 17; D gene: TRBD2; V gene: TRBV4-2; clone size: -; CDR3 DNA: TGTGCCAGCAGCCAAGAACTGGCTAGCGGGAACACAGATACGCAGTATTTT; CDR3 protein: CASSQELASGNTDTQYF
J gene: TRBJ2-3; CDR3 length: 14; D gene: -; V gene: TRBV2; clone size: -; CDR3 DNA: TGTGCCAGCAGTGAAGCAGGGGTGAGAGATACGCAGTATTTT; CDR3 protein: CASSEAGVRDTQYF
J gene: TRBJ1-1; CDR3 length: 16; D gene: -; V gene: TRBV5-1; clone size: -; CDR3 DNA: TGCGCCAGCAGCTTCCCCTTAGGGGGACTGAACACTGAAGCTTTCTTT; CDR3 protein: CASSFPLGGLNTEAFF
J gene: TRBJ2-3; CDR3 length: 16; D gene: -; V gene: TRBV6-1; clone size: -; CDR3 DNA: TGTGCCAGCAGTGAAATGCTGGGGATTGCGACAGATACGCAGTATTTT; CDR3 protein: CASSEMLGIATDTQYF
J gene: TRBJ1-5; CDR3 length: 13; D gene: -; V gene: TRBV12-3/TRBV12-4; clone size: -; CDR3 DNA: TGTGCCAGCAGTTTACAGGTCAATCAGCCCCAGCATTTT; CDR3 protein: CASSLQVNQPQHF
J gene: TRBJ1-6; CDR3 length: 14; D gene: -; V gene: TRBV5-1; clone size: -; CDR3 DNA: TGCGCCAGCTCCGCCCCAGAAGCACTCTCACCCCTCCACTTT; CDR3 protein: CASSAPEALSPLHF
J gene: TRBJ1-3; CDR3 length: 20; D gene: -; V gene: TRBV6-4; clone size: -; CDR3 DNA: TGTGCCAGCAGAGTGCGTCCCAAAGCCACACCGGGAATCTCTGGAAACACCATATATTTT; CDR3 protein: CASRVRPKATPGISGNTIYF
J gene: TRBJ2-7; CDR3 length: 14; D gene: -; V gene: TRBV18; clone size: -; CDR3 DNA: TGTGCCAGCTCACCACCCCCGGGTTTCCACGAGCAGTACTTC; CDR3 protein: CASSPPPGFHEQYF
J gene: TRBJ1-4; CDR3 length: 15; D gene: -; V gene: TRBV2; clone size: once; CDR3 DNA: TGTGCCAGCAAAAAACAGGGTTTAACTAATGAAAAACTGTTTTTT; CDR3 protein: CASKKQGLTNEKLFF
J gene: TRBJ1-1; CDR3 length: 12; D gene: -; V gene: TRBV5-1; clone size: -; CDR3 DNA: TGCGCCAGCAGTCTGCCCGGCTCGGAAGCTTTCTTT; CDR3 protein: CASSLPGSEAFF
J gene: TRBJ1-1; CDR3 length: 15; D gene: -; V gene: TRBV12-5; clone size: few; CDR3 DNA: TGTGCTAGTGCCCCCGGCGGGGGGATGAACACTGAAGCTTTCTTT; CDR3 protein: CASAPGGGMNTEAFF
J gene: TRBJ1-5; CDR3 length: 14; D gene: -; V gene: TRBV19; clone size: few; CDR3 DNA: TGTGCCAGTAGTGGAGGGGGGAGCAATCAGCCCCAGCATTTT; CDR3 protein: CASSGGGSNQPQHF
J gene: TRBJ2-1; CDR3 length: 16; D gene: -; V gene: TRBV12-5; clone size: -; CDR3 DNA: TGTGCTAGTGGTCCAGGCTCGGGGCTCCGGGTGGATGAGCAGTTCTTC; CDR3 protein: CASGPGSGLRVDEQFF
J gene: TRBJ1-5; CDR3 length: 20; D gene: TRBD1; V gene: TRBV18; clone size: -; CDR3 DNA: TGTGCCAGCGCCGACCGACGGAGACAGGGTCTGGAGGTGGGAAATCAGCCCCAGCATTTT; CDR3 protein: CASADRRRQGLEVGNQPQHF